The clone carrying this T cell receptor (delta chain) was counted between two and nine times. Antigen unknown. One base separates it from a far larger clone, so it is likely a read error. Other nucleotide sequences from this sample produce the same CDR3. The sample belongs to a study of γδ T cells in repeated Plasmodium falciparum infection. Study-level background: The natural-infection arm compared Malian children under seasonal malaria with matched Australian children. Study-level points and caveats: Waves of new clonotype selection appeared after repeated controlled infections in Vdelta2-negative, largely Vdelta1+, gammadelta T cells. Vgamma9/Vdelta2+ T cells showed a stable polyclonal repertoire with shared TCRgamma sequences.

Each sorted gammadelta sample had TRG and TRD chains sequenced. TCRdb used CATT to re-call clones from the multiplex PCR reads. The profile shows some 51,000 delta-chain clones, approximately 1.8% of them singletons. Flow sorting of PBMC yielded separate Vgamma9/Vdelta2+ and Vdelta2-negative gammadelta T cell populations for bulk repertoire analysis. Germline V CDR1 and CDR2: TSWWSYY, QGS. The CDR3 loop spans 20 amino acids. This clonotype was sampled from a pool of human donors (malaria-infected and uninfected, not separated). The specimen sequenced was gamma-delta T cells from blood. V gene TRDV1 combines with J gene TRDJ2; TRDD3 aligns across 11 bases. This chain's CDR3 is CALGPPRLFSWGIQPAQLFF. The CDR3 DNA follows: TGTGCTCTTGGGCCTCCGCGATTATTCTCCTGGGGGATACAGCCAGCACAGCTCTTCTTT.